These 29 T cell receptor beta chains came from one sample sequenced in a study of beta chain features in type 1 diabetes. What was sequenced were expressed TCRB transcripts, since all of the isolated RNA had been reverse transcribed. The repertoire was sequenced with immunoSEQ multiplex PCR; TCRdb's copy has only in-frame clones and lacks some. The table shows about 700,000 clones, with roughly 13% occurring only once. Study conclusions and caveats: Type 1 diabetes patients showed a moderate but significant shortening of TCRB CDR3s in all four CD4+ subsets.

These receptors have no known antigen. Sequenced material: naive CD4+ T cells from blood. These TCRs come from a man younger than 35 with type 1 diabetes.

For this clone: The sample contains more than one DNA sequence encoding this CDR3. V gene TRBV5-1 combines with J gene TRBJ1-5, with D maybe TRBD1 (6 bases). The V end lost 0 bases, the J end lost 3 bases, and 7 bases lay between the germline ends. The CDR3 totals 14 residues. Germline CDR1 reads SGHRS; CDR2 reads YFSETQ. The CDR3 protein is CASSLDRDNQPQHF. Written as DNA, the CDR3 is TGCGCCAGCAGCTTGGACAGGGACAATCAGCCCCAGCATTTT.

This clone was recorded a few times. V usage is TRBV9 and J usage is TRBJ2-1, with 12 bases matching TRBD1. The V gene end was trimmed by 4 bases and the J gene end by 0 bases; junction bases not matched to a gene: 8. The CDR3 totals 18 residues. CDR1 and CDR2 from the germline V gene are SGDLS and YYNGEE. CDR3 in DNA: TGTGCCAGCAGCCACGCCGGGACAGGGGGCGACTCCTACAATGAGCAGTTCTTC. It is translated as CASSHAGTGGDSYNEQFF.

There are a few counts of this clone. The chain links TRBV25-1 to TRBJ2-2, with 10 bases that match TRBD1. Germline lookup yields CDR1 MGHDK and CDR2 SYGVNS. J gave up 3 bases and V 0 bases, and 7 bases lay outside the gene matches. The CDR3 spans 18 residues. In nucleotides, the CDR3 is TGTGCCAGCAGTGAATATTGGCCCGGGACAGGGGACACCGGGGAGCTGTTTTTT. This gives the protein CASSEYWPGTGDTGELFF. Variable domain in full (rest from reference TRBV25-1 and TRBJ2-2): EADIYQTPRYLVIGTGKKITLECSQTMGHDKMYWYQQDPGMELHLIHYSYGVNSTEKGDLSSESTVSRIRTEHFPLTLESARPSHTSQYLCASSEYWPGTGDTGELFFGEGSRLTVL.

V gene TRBV5-6 combines with J gene TRBJ1-1; a possible D gene is TRBD1 (5 bases). CDR1 and CDR2 (germline): SGHDT, YYEEEE. V was cut by 0 bases and J by 2 bases, with 8 bases left in between. The length of the CDR3 is 14 residues. The CDR3 bases are TGTGCCAGCAGCTTGGCTCAGGGAAACACTGAAGCTTTCTTT. It translates to CASSLAQGNTEAFF.

In this sample, this clone turned up a few times. The J gene is TRBJ1-6, the V gene TRBV27; D not certain. The V and J ends lost 8 bases and 8 bases respectively, with 10 bases between them. CDR1 is MNHEY and CDR2 is SMNVEV in the germline V gene (reference sequence). The CDR3 has 12 residues. The CDR3 region is CASGARDSPLHF. The CDR3 DNA sequence: TGTGCCAGCGGAGCGAGGGATTCACCCCTCCACTTT.

The sample holds one count of this clone. The chain has TRBV7-9 and TRBJ2-1; perhaps TRBD1 as D (5 bases). CDR3 length equals 13 residues. CDR1 SEHNR and CDR2 FQNEAQ come from the germline V gene (reference sequence). Trimming took 9 bases from V and 2 from J, leaving 11 bases between them. This CDR3 reads CASQTAAYNEQFF. In DNA form, the CDR3 reads TGTGCCAGTCAGACAGCAGCCTACAATGAGCAGTTCTTC.

This clone was observed a handful of times. J is TRBJ2-2 and V is TRBV6-5, with D perhaps TRBD2 (7 bases). The CDR3 spans 16 residues. Trimming cost V 0 bases and J 3 bases, with 11 bases left between them. Germline V gene data show CDR1 as MNHEY and CDR2 as SVGAGI. The CDR3 is CASSYSGGAYTGELFF. For the CDR3, the DNA is TGTGCCAGCAGTTACTCTGGGGGGGCATACACCGGGGAGCTGTTTTTT.

This clone was seen a handful of times. The genes are TRBV4-1 and TRBJ2-3; D is undetermined. The CDR3 extends over 17 amino acids. Germline V lookup: CDR1 MGHRA, CDR2 YSYEKL. Deletions cut 1 base from V and 3 bases from J, with 17 bases between. The CDR3 region is CASSQVGPGIRTDTQYF. DNA for the CDR3: TGCGCCAGCAGCCAAGTGGGCCCAGGTATCCGGACAGATACGCAGTATTTT.

This clone showed up just a few times. V is TRBV4-1 and J is TRBJ2-2; D may match TRBD1 or TRBD2 (5 bases each). Trimming pared 0 bases from V and 4 bases from J, leaving 12 bases between. The CDR3 loop spans 16 amino acids. Germline V lookup: CDR1 MGHRA, CDR2 YSYEKL. The CDR3 loop reads CASSQEAGRVTGELFF. The CDR3 region has the DNA TGCGCCAGCAGCCAAGAGGCAGGGCGGGTCACCGGGGAGCTGTTTTTT.

In regard to this clone: One end of the junction is discordant with germline, which a read error may explain. The chain is built from TRBV11-2 and TRBJ2-2, with D uncertain. Germline CDR1 and CDR2: SGHAT and FQNNGV. This CDR3 region has 12 residues. The CDR3 DNA reads TGTGCCAGCACCTTAAACGTCGGGGAGCTGTTTTTT. Translating gives CASTLNVGELFF.

CDR3 in amino acids: CATNREADTQYF. The DNA of the CDR3 is TGTGCCACCAACAGGGAGGCAGATACGCAGTATTTT. The chain combines TRBV2 with TRBJ2-3; D assignment may be TRBD1 or TRBD2 (6 bases each). Looked up from germline, CDR1 is SNHLY and CDR2 is FYNNEI. The CDR3 spans 12 residues. Trimming took off 10 bases at V and 4 bases at J, with 12 bases between the two ends.

V and J are TRBV11-2 and TRBJ2-7, with TRBD1 as a possible D gene (6 bases). The CDR3 totals 15 residues. In germline, CDR1 is SGHAT, CDR2 FQNNGV. V was trimmed by 5 bases and J by 3 bases, leaving 17 bases between them. As DNA, the CDR3 is TGTGCCAGCAGCACCCGCTTAGACAGGTTCTACGAGCAGTACTTC. Translated: CASSTRLDRFYEQYF.

This clone was observed a handful of times. V is TRBV2 and J is TRBJ1-1; the match to TRBD1 covers 7 bases. Losses at the gene ends were 8 bases for V and 1 base for J; bases not matched to a gene: 4. CDR3 length: 13 residues. Germline CDR1 reads SNHLY; CDR2 reads FYNNEI. CDR3 DNA: TGTGCCAGCCGTACAGGGGCGAACACTGAAGCTTTCTTT. Translation gives CASRTGANTEAFF.

This clone was recorded a few times. The chain joins TRBV18 to TRBJ2-3; D gene unclear. This CDR3 is 13 amino acids long. CDR1 and CDR2 (germline): KGHSH, LQKENI. Trimming removed 3 bases from V and 4 bases from J, with 8 bases in between. The CDR3 DNA reads TGTGCCAGCTCACCCATTGTAGCAGATACGCAGTATTTT. This sequence encodes CASSPIVADTQYF.

The rearrangement uses TRBV5-4 and TRBJ2-7, with D unclear. The germline V and J ends were trimmed by 3 bases and 1 base, with 14 bases remaining between them. Per germline, CDR1 SGHNT and CDR2 YYREEE (reference sequence). The length of the CDR3 is 15 residues. The CDR3 protein is CASSSPPGLSYEQYF. The CDR3 DNA reads as TGTGCCAGCAGCTCCCCCCCGGGCCTATCCTACGAGCAGTACTTC.

A few counts support this clone. The chain carries TRBV7-9 and TRBJ2-7, with D perhaps matching TRBD1 (6 bases). The V and J ends lost 5 bases and 4 bases respectively, with 15 bases between them. Germline-derived CDR1 and CDR2 are SEHNR and FQNEAQ (reference sequence). The CDR3 is made up of 14 amino acids. The CDR3 DNA is TGTGCCAGCAGCCCGAACAGGGAGACGTACGAGCAGTACTTC. Its protein is CASSPNRETYEQYF.

The chain joins TRBV6-5 to TRBJ2-5; D unresolved. Germline-derived CDR1 and CDR2 are MNHEY and SVGAGI. This CDR3 is built from 14 residues. Trimming left V 4 bases short and J 5 bases short, with 14 bases between. The CDR3, as DNA: TGTGCCAGCAGTTCCCCTGGCCTGGGTGAGACCCAGTACTTC. It is translated as CASSSPGLGETQYF.

This chain uses TRBV11-2 with TRBJ2-2, with D tentatively TRBD1 or TRBD2 (7 bases each). Germline CDR1 and CDR2: SGHAT and FQNNGV. With 5 bases removed from V and 6 bases from J, the gap between germline ends came to 19 bases. The CDR3 is 16 amino acids. As DNA, the CDR3 is TGTGCCAGCAGCCCCCGGGGAGGGGGCTTCCCCGGGGAGCTGTTTTTT. Its translation: CASSPRGGGFPGELFF.

This clone was picked up a small number of times. The J gene is TRBJ2-1, the V gene TRBV7-9, with 7 bases identical to TRBD1. This CDR3 is built from 12 residues. The junction had 6 bases not matched to a gene; V was cut back by 6 bases and J by 10 bases. CDR1 is SEHNR, CDR2 FQNEAQ, per germline (reference sequence). CDR3 sequence: CASRIQGSEQFF. CDR3 sequence (DNA): TGTGCCAGCAGAATACAGGGGAGCGAGCAGTTCTTC.

This clone turned up a few times. In DNA form, the CDR3 reads TGCAGCGTTGGTACAGGGAATAGTGAGCAGTACTTC. Its protein product is CSVGTGNSEQYF. The gene calls are TRBV29-1 and TRBJ2-7; weak D call: TRBD1 (6 bases). There are 12 residues in the CDR3. The ends were cut back, 4 bases at V and 7 bases at J, with 14 bases in the middle. The V gene's germline CDR1 is SQVTM and CDR2 ANQGSEA.

The V call is TRBV7-9, the J call TRBJ2-3; tentatively, D is TRBD1 (6 bases). With 1 base removed from V and 0 bases from J, the gap between germline ends came to 8 bases. There are 15 residues in the CDR3. Germline V gene sequence: CDR1 SEHNR, CDR2 FQNEAQ (reference sequence). DNA of the CDR3: TGTGCCAGCAGCTTAGGGGGGCTTAGCACAGATACGCAGTATTTT. It codes for CASSLGGLSTDTQYF.

The sample holds a few counts of this clone. The V and J genes are TRBV4-2 and TRBJ2-7; 9 bases match TRBD1. The ends lost 3 bases at V and 3 bases at J; junction bases unmatched: 0. CDR3 length: 13 residues. Germline CDR1 reads LGHNA; CDR2 reads YNFKEQ. The CDR3 loop is CASSQDRGYEQYF. In DNA form, the CDR3 reads TGTGCCAGCAGCCAGGACAGGGGCTACGAGCAGTACTTC.

This clone was recorded a few times. The genes are TRBV29-1 and TRBJ2-1; perhaps D is TRBD1 or TRBD2 (6 bases each). This CDR3 region has 12 residues. Looked up from germline, CDR1 is SQVTM and CDR2 is ANQGSEA. Trimming pared 5 bases from V and 8 bases from J, leaving 13 bases between. The CDR3 region is CSVRGGGDEQFF. The CDR3 nucleotides read TGCAGCGTTCGAGGGGGAGGCGATGAGCAGTTCTTC.

CDR3 DNA sequence: TGTGCCACCTCGGGACAGGGTGATTCACCCCTCCACTTT. Protein sequence: CATSGQGDSPLHF. The chain combines TRBV19 with TRBJ1-6, with 9 bases fitting TRBD1. V shed 10 bases and J 8 bases; nucleotides not matched to a gene: 6. CDR1 and CDR2 (germline): LNHDA, SQIVND (reference sequence). The CDR3 spans 13 residues.

This clone showed up just a few times. The chain links TRBV5-4 to TRBJ2-3; D unclear. V lost 4 bases and J lost 1, with 13 bases in between. The length of the CDR3 is 15 residues. CDR1 SGHNT and CDR2 YYREEE come from the germline V gene (reference sequence). Here the CDR3 reads CASSTRVAGTDTQYF. The CDR3 nucleotides are TGTGCCAGCAGCACCCGGGTGGCCGGCACAGATACGCAGTATTTT.

This chain uses TRBV29-1 with TRBJ2-1; possibly TRBD1 for D (6 bases). V lost 7 bases and J lost 5, with 9 bases in between. The CDR3 is 11 residues long. CDR1 is SQVTM and CDR2 is ANQGSEA in the germline V gene. The CDR3 DNA reads TGCAGCGGGAAGGGGGACAATGAGCAGTTCTTC. This gives the protein CSGKGDNEQFF.

This clone was picked up a small number of times. V is TRBV4-1 and J is TRBJ1-4; perhaps TRBD1 as D (6 bases). Germline CDR1 reads MGHRA; CDR2 reads YSYEKL. The CDR3 covers 15 residues. V was shortened by 1 base and J by 8 bases, with 14 bases between the two germline ends. In DNA form, the CDR3 reads TGCGCCAGCAGCCAAGTCCCAGGGGCCACGGAAAAACTGTTTTTT. Protein product: CASSQVPGATEKLFF.

The rearrangement joins TRBV5-8 to TRBJ1-6; D is uncertain. Germline V gene data show CDR1 as SGHTS and CDR2 as YDEGEE. This CDR3 comprises 12 residues. V gave up 0 bases and J gave up 7 bases, with 2 bases separating them. CDR3 in amino acids: CASSLGNSPLHF. In DNA form, the CDR3 reads TGTGCCAGCAGCTTGGGGAATTCACCCCTCCACTTT.

The chain combines TRBV19 with TRBJ1-1; 11 bases line up with TRBD1. The CDR3 covers 16 residues. Germline V gene lookup returns CDR1 LNHDA and CDR2 SQIVND (reference sequence). V shed 7 bases, J shed 0 bases, and the junction held 7 bases outside the gene matches. In nucleotides, the CDR3 is TGTGCCAGTACCCTCTCGGGACAGGGGGTGAACACTGAAGCTTTCTTT. This encodes CASTLSGQGVNTEAFF.